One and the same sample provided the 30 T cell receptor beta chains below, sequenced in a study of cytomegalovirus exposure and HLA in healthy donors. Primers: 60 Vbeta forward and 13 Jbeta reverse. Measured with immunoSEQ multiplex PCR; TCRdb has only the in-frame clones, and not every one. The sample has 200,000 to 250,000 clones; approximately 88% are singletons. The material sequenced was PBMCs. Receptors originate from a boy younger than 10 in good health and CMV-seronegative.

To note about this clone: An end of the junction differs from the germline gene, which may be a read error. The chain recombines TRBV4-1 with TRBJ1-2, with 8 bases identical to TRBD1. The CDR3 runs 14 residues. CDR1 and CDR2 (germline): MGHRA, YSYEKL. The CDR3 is CASSQEGQGHRPHF. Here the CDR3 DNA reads TGCGCCAGCAGCCAAGAAGGACAGGGCCACCGCCCGCACTTC.

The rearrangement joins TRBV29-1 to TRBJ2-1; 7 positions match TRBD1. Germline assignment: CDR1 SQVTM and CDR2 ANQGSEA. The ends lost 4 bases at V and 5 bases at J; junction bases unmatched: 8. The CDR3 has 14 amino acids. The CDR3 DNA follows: TGCAGCGTTGCTGCCGGGACAGCTAACAATGAGCAGTTCTTC. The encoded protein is CSVAAGTANNEQFF.

This chain's CDR3 is CASSHHLAGEDTQYF. The CDR3, as DNA: TGCGCCAGCAGCCACCACCTAGCGGGAGAAGATACGCAGTATTTT. This chain uses TRBV4-1 with TRBJ2-3; 10 bases are a match to TRBD2. CDR1 is MGHRA, CDR2 YSYEKL, per germline. Unmatched junction bases numbered 5, after V lost 3 bases and J lost 5 bases. The CDR3 spans 15 residues.

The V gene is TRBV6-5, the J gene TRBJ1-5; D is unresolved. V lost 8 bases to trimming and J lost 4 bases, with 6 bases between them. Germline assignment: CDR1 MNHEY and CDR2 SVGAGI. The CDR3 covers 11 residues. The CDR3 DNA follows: TGTGCCAGCGGGCCAAATCAGCCCCAGCATTTT. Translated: CASGPNQPQHF.

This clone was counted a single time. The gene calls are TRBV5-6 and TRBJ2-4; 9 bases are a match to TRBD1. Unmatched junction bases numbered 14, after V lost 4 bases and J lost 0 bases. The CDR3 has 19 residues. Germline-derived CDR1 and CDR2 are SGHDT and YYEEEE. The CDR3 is CASSGTGTGPVGAKNIQYF. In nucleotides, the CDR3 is TGTGCCAGCAGCGGAACCGGGACAGGGCCGGTCGGAGCCAAAAACATTCAGTACTTC.

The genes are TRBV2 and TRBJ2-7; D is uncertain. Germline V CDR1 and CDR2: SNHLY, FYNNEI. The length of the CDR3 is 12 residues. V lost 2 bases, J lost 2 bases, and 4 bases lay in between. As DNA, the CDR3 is TGTGCCAGCAGTGAACGGGCCTACGAGCAGTACTTC. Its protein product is CASSERAYEQYF.

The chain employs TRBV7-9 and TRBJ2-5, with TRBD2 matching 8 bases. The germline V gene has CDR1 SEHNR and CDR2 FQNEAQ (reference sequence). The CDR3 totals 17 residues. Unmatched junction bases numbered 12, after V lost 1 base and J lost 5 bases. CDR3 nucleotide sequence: TGTGCCAGCAGCTTAGGGGTTAGCGGGGCCGCCAGGGAGACCCAGTACTTC. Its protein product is CASSLGVSGAARETQYF.

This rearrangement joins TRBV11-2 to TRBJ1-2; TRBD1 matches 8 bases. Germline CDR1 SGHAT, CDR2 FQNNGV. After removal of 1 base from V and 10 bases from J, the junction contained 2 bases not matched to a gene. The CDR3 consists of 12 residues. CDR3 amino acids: CASSLAGGSYTF. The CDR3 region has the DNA TGTGCCAGCAGCTTAGCAGGGGGCTCCTACACCTTC.

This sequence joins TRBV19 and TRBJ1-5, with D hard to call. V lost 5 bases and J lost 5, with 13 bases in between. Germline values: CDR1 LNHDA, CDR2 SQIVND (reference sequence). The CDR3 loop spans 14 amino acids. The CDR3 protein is CASSRESGYQPQHF. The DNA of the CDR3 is TGTGCCAGTAGTCGAGAGTCGGGGTATCAGCCCCAGCATTTT.

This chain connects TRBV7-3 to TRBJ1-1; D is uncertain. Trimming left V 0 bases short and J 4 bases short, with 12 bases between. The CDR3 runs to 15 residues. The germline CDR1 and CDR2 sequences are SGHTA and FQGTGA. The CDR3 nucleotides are TGTGCCAGCAGCTTAACGTATGAGGGCGGCACTGAAGCTTTCTTT. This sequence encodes CASSLTYEGGTEAFF.

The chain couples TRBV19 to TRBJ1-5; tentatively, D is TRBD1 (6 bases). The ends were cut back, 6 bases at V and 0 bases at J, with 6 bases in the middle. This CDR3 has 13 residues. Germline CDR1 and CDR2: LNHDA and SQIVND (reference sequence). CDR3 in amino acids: CASRDSSNQPQHF. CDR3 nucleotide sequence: TGTGCCAGTAGGGACAGTAGCAATCAGCCCCAGCATTTT.

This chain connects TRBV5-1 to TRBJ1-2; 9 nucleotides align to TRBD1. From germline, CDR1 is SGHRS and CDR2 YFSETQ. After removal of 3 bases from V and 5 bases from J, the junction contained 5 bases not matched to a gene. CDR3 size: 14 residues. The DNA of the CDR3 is TGCGCCAGCAGCTCTACAGGGGGCGCGTATGGCTACACCTTC. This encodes CASSSTGGAYGYTF.

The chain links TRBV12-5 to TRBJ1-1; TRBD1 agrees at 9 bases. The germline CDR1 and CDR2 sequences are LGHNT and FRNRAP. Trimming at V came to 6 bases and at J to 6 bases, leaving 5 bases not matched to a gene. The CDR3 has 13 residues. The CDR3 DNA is TGTGCTAGTGGCCGGGACAGGGCTTCTGAAGCTTTCTTT. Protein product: CASGRDRASEAFF.

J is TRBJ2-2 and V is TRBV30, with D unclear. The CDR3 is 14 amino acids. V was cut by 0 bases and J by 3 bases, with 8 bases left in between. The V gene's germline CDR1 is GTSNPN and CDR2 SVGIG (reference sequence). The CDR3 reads CAWSVNLYTGELFF. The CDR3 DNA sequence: TGTGCCTGGAGTGTAAACCTATACACCGGGGAGCTGTTTTTT.

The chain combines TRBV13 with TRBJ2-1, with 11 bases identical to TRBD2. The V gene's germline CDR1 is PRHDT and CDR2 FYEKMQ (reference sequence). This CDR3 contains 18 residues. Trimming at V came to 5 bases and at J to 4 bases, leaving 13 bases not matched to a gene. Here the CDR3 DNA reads TGTGCCAGCAGCCATCGGCCCCAACTAGCGGGGGCTTACAATGAGCAGTTCTTC. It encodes CASSHRPQLAGAYNEQFF.

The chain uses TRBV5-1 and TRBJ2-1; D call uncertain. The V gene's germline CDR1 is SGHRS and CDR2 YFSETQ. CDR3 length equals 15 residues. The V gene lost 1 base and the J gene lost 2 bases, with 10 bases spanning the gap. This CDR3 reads CASSLWYGAYNEQFF. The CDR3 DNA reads TGCGCCAGCAGCTTGTGGTATGGAGCCTACAATGAGCAGTTCTTC.

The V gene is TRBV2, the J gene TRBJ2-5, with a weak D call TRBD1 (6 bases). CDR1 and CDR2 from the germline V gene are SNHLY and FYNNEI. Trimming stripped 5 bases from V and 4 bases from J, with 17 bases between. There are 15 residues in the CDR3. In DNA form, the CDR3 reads TGTGCCAGCAGTCCCCAGGGGAAGAGGTTAGAGACCCAGTACTTC. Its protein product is CASSPQGKRLETQYF.

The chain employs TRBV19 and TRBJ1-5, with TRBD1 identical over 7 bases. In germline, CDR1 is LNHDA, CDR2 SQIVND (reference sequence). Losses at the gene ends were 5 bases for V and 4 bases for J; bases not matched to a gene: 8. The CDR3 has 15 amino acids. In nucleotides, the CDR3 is TGTGCCAGTAGTGCCGACAGGGATTGGAATCAGCCCCAGCATTTT. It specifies CASSADRDWNQPQHF.

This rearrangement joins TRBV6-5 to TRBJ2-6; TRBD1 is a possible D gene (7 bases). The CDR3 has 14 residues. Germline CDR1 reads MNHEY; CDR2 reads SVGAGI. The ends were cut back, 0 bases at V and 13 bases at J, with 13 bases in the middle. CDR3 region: CASSYSEQGRVLTF. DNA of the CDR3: TGTGCCAGCAGTTACTCAGAACAGGGGAGGGTCCTGACTTTC.

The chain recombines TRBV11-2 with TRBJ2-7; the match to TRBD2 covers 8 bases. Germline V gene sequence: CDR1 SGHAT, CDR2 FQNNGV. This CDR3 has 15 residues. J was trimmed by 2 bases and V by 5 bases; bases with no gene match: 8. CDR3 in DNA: TGTGCCAGCAGCATTGCTAGCGGGCCACCCTACGAGCAGTACTTC. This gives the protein CASSIASGPPYEQYF. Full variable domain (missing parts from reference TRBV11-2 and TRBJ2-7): EAGVAQSPRYKIIEKRQSVAFWCNPISGHATLYWYQQILGQGPKLLIQFQNNGVVDDSQLPKDRFSAERLKGVDSTLKIQPAKLEDSAVYLCASSIASGPPYEQYFGPGTRLTVT.

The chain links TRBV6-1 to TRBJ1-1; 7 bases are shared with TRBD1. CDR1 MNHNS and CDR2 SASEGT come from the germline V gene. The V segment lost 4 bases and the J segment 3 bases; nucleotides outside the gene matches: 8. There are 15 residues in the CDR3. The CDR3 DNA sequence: TGTGCCAGCAGTGGTAAGACGACAGGGTACACTGAAGCTTTCTTT. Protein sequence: CASSGKTTGYTEAFF.

The CDR3 protein is CASSYTGYTNEKLFF. The CDR3, as DNA: TGTGCCAGCAGTTATACAGGGTACACTAATGAAAAACTGTTTTTT. The V call is TRBV7-8, the J call TRBJ1-4; TRBD1 might be the D (6 bases). CDR3 length equals 15 residues. Trimming cost V 6 bases and J 2 bases, with 13 bases left between them. Germline assignment: CDR1 SGHVS and CDR2 FQNEAQ.

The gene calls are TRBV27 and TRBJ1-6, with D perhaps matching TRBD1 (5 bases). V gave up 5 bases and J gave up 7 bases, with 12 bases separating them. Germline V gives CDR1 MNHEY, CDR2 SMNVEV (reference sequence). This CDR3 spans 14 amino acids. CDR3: CASSKGQGNSPLHF. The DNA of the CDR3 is TGTGCCAGCAGTAAGGGGCAGGGCAATTCACCCCTCCACTTT.

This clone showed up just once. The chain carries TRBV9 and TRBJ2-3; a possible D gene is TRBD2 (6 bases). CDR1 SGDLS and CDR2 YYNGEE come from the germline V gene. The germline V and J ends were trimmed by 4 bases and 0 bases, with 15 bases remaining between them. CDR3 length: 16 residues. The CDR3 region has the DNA TGTGCCAGCAGCCCCATGGGACTTACTAGCACAGATACGCAGTATTTT. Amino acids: CASSPMGLTSTDTQYF.

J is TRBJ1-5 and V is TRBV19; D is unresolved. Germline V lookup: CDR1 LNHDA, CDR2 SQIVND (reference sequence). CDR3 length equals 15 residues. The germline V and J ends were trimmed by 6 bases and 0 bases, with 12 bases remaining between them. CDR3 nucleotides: TGTGCCAGTAGCAGTGATCTGTATAGCAATCAGCCCCAGCATTTT. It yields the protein CASSSDLYSNQPQHF.

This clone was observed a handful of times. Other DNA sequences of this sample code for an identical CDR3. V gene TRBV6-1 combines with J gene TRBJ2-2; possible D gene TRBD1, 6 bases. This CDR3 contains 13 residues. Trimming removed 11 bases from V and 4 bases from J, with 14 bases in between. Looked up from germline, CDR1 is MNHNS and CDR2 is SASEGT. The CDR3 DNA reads TGTGCCGGACGGACAGAGAGCACCGGGGAGCTGTTTTTT. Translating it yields CAGRTESTGELFF.

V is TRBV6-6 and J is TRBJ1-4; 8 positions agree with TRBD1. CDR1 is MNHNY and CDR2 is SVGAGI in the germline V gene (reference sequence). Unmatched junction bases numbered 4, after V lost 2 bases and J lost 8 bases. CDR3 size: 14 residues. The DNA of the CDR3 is TGTGCCAGCAGTTACCGGGACAGGTTGGAAAAACTGTTTTTT. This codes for CASSYRDRLEKLFF.

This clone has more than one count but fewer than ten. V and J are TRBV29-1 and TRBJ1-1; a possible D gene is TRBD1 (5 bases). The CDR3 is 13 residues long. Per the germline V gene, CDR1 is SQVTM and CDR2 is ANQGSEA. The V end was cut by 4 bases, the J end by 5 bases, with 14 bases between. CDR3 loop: CSVGLGEGTEAFF. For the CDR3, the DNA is TGCAGCGTTGGATTAGGGGAGGGGACTGAAGCTTTCTTT. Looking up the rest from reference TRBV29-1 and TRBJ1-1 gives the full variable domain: SAVISQKPSRDICQRGTSLTIQCQVDSQVTMMFWYRQQPGQSLTLIATANQGSEATYESGFVIDKFPISRPNLTFSTLTVSNMSPEDSSIYLCSVGLGEGTEAFFGQGTRLTVV.

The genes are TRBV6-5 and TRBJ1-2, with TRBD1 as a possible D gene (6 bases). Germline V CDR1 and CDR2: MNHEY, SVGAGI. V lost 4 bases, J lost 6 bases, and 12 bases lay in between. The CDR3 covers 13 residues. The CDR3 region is CASSSAGQNGYTF. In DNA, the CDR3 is TGTGCCAGCAGTTCTGCTGGACAGAATGGCTACACCTTC.

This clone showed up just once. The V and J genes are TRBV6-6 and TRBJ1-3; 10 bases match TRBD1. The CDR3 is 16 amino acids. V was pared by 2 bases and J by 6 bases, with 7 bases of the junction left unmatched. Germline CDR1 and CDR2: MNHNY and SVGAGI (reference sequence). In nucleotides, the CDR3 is TGTGCCAGCAGTTACGGGGACAGGGGAATTGAAAACACCATATATTTT. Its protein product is CASSYGDRGIENTIYF.